These 22 T cell receptor beta chains share one sample of origin, sequenced in a study of early T cells in non-severe SARS-CoV-2 infection. MiXCR was run by TCRdb on the 5' RACE reads, yielding one entry per CDR3 protein. The data hold about 35,000 distinct CDR3 sequences, with 5% to 6% observed a single time. Material for sequencing was whole blood. These receptor sequences come from an adult who was a healthcare worker with PCR-confirmed SARS-CoV-2 infection or an uninfected control (not recorded which).

The table lists this clonotype with many counts. This chain joins TRBV18 and TRBJ2-1; D unresolved. Trimming shortened V by 4 bases and J by 8 bases, and 27 bases separated the two germline ends. Germline CDR1 reads KGHSH; CDR2 reads LQKENI. The CDR3 runs to 18 residues. The CDR3 region is CASSRARSKTSIVDEQFF. CDR3 in DNA: TGTGCCAGCTCACGGGCCAGGTCGAAAACCTCTATCGTCGATGAGCAGTTCTTC. Using reference TRBV18 and TRBJ2-1 for the parts outside the CDR3, the full variable domain is NAGVMQNPRHLVRRRGQEARLRCSPMKGHSHVYWYRQLPEEGLKFMVYLQKENIIDESGMPKERFSAEFPKEGPSILRIQQVVRGDSAAYFCASSRARSKTSIVDEQFFGPGTRLTVL.

This clonotype was seen a few times. The chain links TRBV7-8 to TRBJ1-1; maybe TRBD1 (5 bases). This CDR3 has 14 amino acids. CDR1 is SGHVS, CDR2 FQNEAQ, per germline. The V and J ends lost 2 bases and 1 base respectively, with 8 bases between them. The CDR3 sequence: CASSLQGANTEAFF. CDR3 sequence (DNA): TGTGCCAGCAGCTTACAGGGCGCGAACACTGAAGCTTTCTTT. Based on the CDR3 plus reference TRBV7-8 and TRBJ1-1, the full variable domain is GAGVSQSPRYKVAKRGQDVALRCDPISGHVSLFWYQQALGQGPEFLTYFQNEAQLDKSGLPSDRFFAERPEGSVSTLKIQRTQQEDSAVYLCASSLQGANTEAFFGQGTRLTVV.

This clonotype showed up many times. The chain uses TRBV5-6 and TRBJ1-6; TRBD1 agrees at 7 bases. Germline CDR1 is SGHDT and CDR2 is YYEEEE. The CDR3 is made up of 15 amino acids. Trimming cost V 3 bases and J 8 bases; bases outside gene matches: 8. CDR3 DNA: TGTGCCAGCAGCTCCAGGGGGGCCGGCCATTCACCCCTCCACTTT. Translation gives CASSSRGAGHSPLHF.

This clonotype has at least ten counts. The rearrangement joins TRBV5-1 to TRBJ1-4, with a tentative D call TRBD1 (6 bases). V was pared by 5 bases and J by 2 bases, with 19 bases between. This CDR3 region has 17 residues. Germline values: CDR1 SGHRS, CDR2 YFSETQ. CDR3 sequence reads: CASRTYFRTATNEKLFF. CDR3 DNA sequence: TGCGCCAGCAGAACCTATTTCCGGACAGCCACTAATGAAAAACTGTTTTTT.

This clonotype was counted only a few times. The rearrangement uses TRBV28 and TRBJ2-7, with D perhaps being TRBD1 or TRBD2 (5 bases each). V gave up 4 bases and J gave up 3 bases, with 10 bases separating them. The CDR3 sequence is 13 residues long. Looked up from germline, CDR1 is MDHEN and CDR2 is SYDVKM. In DNA form, the CDR3 reads TGTGCCAGCAGTTCCGCAGGGAGCTACGAGCAGTACTTC. Translation: CASSSAGSYEQYF.

This clonotype was seen repeatedly, ten times or more. The gene calls are TRBV20-1 and TRBJ2-3; D gene unclear. The CDR3 is 16 amino acids. V lost 1 base, J lost 5 bases, and 19 bases lay in between. The germline V gene encodes CDR1 DFQATT and CDR2 SNEGSKA (reference sequence). CDR3: CSARGKQPNRLDTQYF. The CDR3 region has the DNA TGCAGTGCTAGAGGAAAGCAACCAAACCGACTAGATACGCAGTATTTT.

This sequence joins TRBV29-1 and TRBJ2-3; D might be TRBD1 (5 bases). Trimming pared 3 bases from V and 4 bases from J, leaving 11 bases between. Germline CDR1 reads SQVTM; CDR2 reads ANQGSEA. The CDR3 is made up of 13 amino acids. CDR3 nucleotide sequence: TGCAGCGTTGACGTGCAGGGCCCAGATACGCAGTATTTT. Translating gives CSVDVQGPDTQYF.

The chain joins TRBV7-9 to TRBJ1-6, with 8 bases that match TRBD1. Germline trimming cut 8 bases from V and 7 bases from J; bases unmatched to any gene: 4. The CDR3 is 13 amino acids. The germline V gene encodes CDR1 SEHNR and CDR2 FQNEAQ (reference sequence). CDR3 sequence (DNA): TGTGCCAGCCAGGACAGGGAAAATTCACCCCTCCACTTT. It encodes CASQDRENSPLHF. Variable domain in full (rest from reference TRBV7-9 and TRBJ1-6): DTGVSQNPRHKITKRGQNVTFRCDPISEHNRLYWYRQTLGQGPEFLTYFQNEAQLEKSRLLSDRFSAERPKGSFSTLEIQRTEQGDSAMYLCASQDRENSPLHFGNGTRLTVT.

In its sample, this clonotype was seen many times. The chain joins TRBV11-3 to TRBJ2-1, with a weak D call TRBD1 (5 bases). Germline CDR1 and CDR2: SGHNT and YENEEA. Deletions cut 5 bases from V and 0 bases from J, with 11 bases between. The length of the CDR3 is 15 residues. The CDR3 DNA reads TGTGCCAGCAGCGCCGGACAAAACTCCTACAATGAGCAGTTCTTC. Its translation: CASSAGQNSYNEQFF.

This clonotype has only a few counts. This chain connects TRBV6-6 to TRBJ2-7; D remains ambiguous. This CDR3 is built from 14 residues. Germline CDR1 MNHNY, CDR2 SVGAGI (reference sequence). Trimming pared 2 bases from V and 0 bases from J, leaving 8 bases between. CDR3 sequence: CASSYDPTSYEQYF. DNA for the CDR3: TGTGCCAGCAGTTACGATCCGACCTCCTACGAGCAGTACTTC.

This clonotype was detected ten times or more. The V call is TRBV9, the J call TRBJ2-3, with D possibly being TRBD1 or TRBD2 (5 bases each). Germline V gives CDR1 SGDLS, CDR2 YYNGEE. Trimming stripped 0 bases from V and 5 bases from J, with 16 bases between. The CDR3 is 16 amino acids. The CDR3 DNA reads as TGTGCCAGCAGCGTAGGCCCGTCAAGAGGGGTAGATACGCAGTATTTT. Translation: CASSVGPSRGVDTQYF. Full variable domain (rest looked up from reference TRBV9 and TRBJ2-3): DSGVTQTPKHLITATGQRVTLRCSPRSGDLSVYWYQQSLDQGLQFLIQYYNGEERAKGNILERFSAQQFPDLHSELNLSSLELGDSALYFCASSVGPSRGVDTQYFGPGTRLTVL.

This clonotype has ten or more counts. This chain uses TRBV7-2 with TRBJ2-3; D is tentatively TRBD1 or TRBD2 (7 bases each). The CDR3 consists of 16 residues. The V end lost 5 bases, the J end lost 2 bases, and 17 bases lay between the germline ends. The V gene's germline CDR1 is SGHTA and CDR2 FQGNSA. DNA for the CDR3: TGTGCCAGCAGCCAGGGGGGGGGCTTCTTCACAGATACGCAGTATTTT. Its translation is CASSQGGGFFTDTQYF. The variable domain in full, completed from reference TRBV7-2 and TRBJ2-3, reads GAGVSQSPSNKVTEKGKDVELRCDPISGHTALYWYRQSLGQGLEFLIYFQGNSAPDKSGLPSDRFSAERTGGSVSTLTIQRTQQEDSAVYLCASSQGGGFFTDTQYFGPGTRLTVL.

In its sample, this clonotype was seen many times. The CDR3 loop is CASSLLPTGTLTEAFF. CDR3 in DNA: TGTGCCAGCAGCTTACTCCCGACAGGGACTCTCACTGAAGCTTTCTTT. This chain joins TRBV7-6 and TRBJ1-1, with 7 bases identical to TRBD1. Germline CDR1 is SGHVS and CDR2 is FNYEAQ. This CDR3 comprises 16 residues. V dropped 2 bases and J dropped 4; count of bases not matched to a gene: 10.

The chain employs TRBV29-1 and TRBJ1-1, with TRBD1 identical over 9 bases. There are 13 residues in the CDR3. Germline V lookup: CDR1 SQVTM, CDR2 ANQGSEA. V trimming: 6 bases; J trimming: 6 bases; junction bases outside the gene matches: 8. The CDR3 is CSVIGQGTPEAFF. As DNA, the CDR3 is TGCAGCGTCATAGGACAGGGGACGCCTGAAGCTTTCTTT.

V is TRBV6-2 or TRBV6-3 and J is TRBJ1-2, with 7 nucleotides matching TRBD1. CDR3 length: 16 amino acids. V lost 0 bases to trimming and J lost 3 bases; unmatched junction nucleotides: 7. In germline, CDR1 is MNHEY, CDR2 SVGEGT. The CDR3 spells CASSYSTRGRYYGYTF. The CDR3 DNA reads TGTGCCAGCAGTTACTCGACAAGGGGGCGTTACTATGGCTACACCTTC.

This clonotype showed up just a few times. V is TRBV10-3 and J is TRBJ2-3; tentative D call: TRBD1 (6 bases). Germline V gene data show CDR1 as ENHRY and CDR2 as SYGVKD. Between the trimmed V and J ends, which lost 7 bases and 0 bases, there was a span of 11 bases. This CDR3 is 14 amino acids long. The CDR3 protein is CAITPGASTDTQYF. CDR3 DNA sequence: TGTGCCATCACCCCAGGGGCAAGCACAGATACGCAGTATTTT.

The table lists this clonotype with many counts. V and J are TRBV29-1 and TRBJ2-2; D gene unclear. The V gene's germline CDR1 is SQVTM and CDR2 ANQGSEA. This CDR3 comprises 11 residues. Trimming took 4 bases from V and 6 from J, leaving 6 bases between them. The CDR3 nucleotides are TGCAGCGTTGGTGGATCCGGGGAGCTGTTTTTT. Its translation: CSVGGSGELFF.

This clonotype was seen many times. This chain links TRBV11-2 with TRBJ2-1; D call uncertain. V was shortened by 5 bases and J by 10 bases, with 9 bases between the two germline ends. The CDR3 is 11 residues long. The germline gives CDR1 SGHAT, CDR2 FQNNGV. The CDR3 bases are TGTGCCAGCAGCAACCCCATGGAGCAGTTCTTC. Amino acid sequence: CASSNPMEQFF. The whole variable domain, filled in from reference TRBV11-2 and TRBJ2-1, reads EAGVAQSPRYKIIEKRQSVAFWCNPISGHATLYWYQQILGQGPKLLIQFQNNGVVDDSQLPKDRFSAERLKGVDSTLKIQPAKLEDSAVYLCASSNPMEQFFGPGTRLTVL.

In its sample, this clonotype was seen many times. This sequence joins TRBV29-1 and TRBJ1-2; no firm D call. The germline V gene has CDR1 SQVTM and CDR2 ANQGSEA. The V end was cut by 5 bases, the J end by 8 bases, with 15 bases between. The CDR3 is 12 residues long. The CDR3 DNA reads TGCAGCGTTAACTCTTTAGGAGCGGGCTACACCTTC. Protein sequence: CSVNSLGAGYTF. The variable domain in full, with the rest retrieved from reference TRBV29-1 and TRBJ1-2, is SAVISQKPSRDICQRGTSLTIQCQVDSQVTMMFWYRQQPGQSLTLIATANQGSEATYESGFVIDKFPISRPNLTFSTLTVSNMSPEDSSIYLCSVNSLGAGYTFGSGTRLTVV.

This clonotype was counted many times. This rearrangement joins TRBV11-3 to TRBJ1-2; no definite D call. Germline V lookup: CDR1 SGHNT, CDR2 YENEEA. The CDR3 is 15 amino acids. V lost 8 bases to trimming and J lost 5 bases, with 21 bases between them. CDR3 nucleotide sequence: TGTGCCAGCTTCGACTGCACGGGCCCCGAGTATGGCTACACCTTC. Residues: CASFDCTGPEYGYTF.

This clonotype was counted many times. The genes are TRBV19 and TRBJ2-6, with 12 bases lining up with TRBD1. Losses at the gene ends were 3 bases for V and 4 bases for J; bases not matched to a gene: 7. This CDR3 region has 18 residues. Germline V CDR1 and CDR2: LNHDA, SQIVND (reference sequence). The CDR3, as DNA: TGTGCCAGTAGTATCCGGGACAGGGGGCGGAGAGGGGCCAACGTCCTGACTTTC. Protein: CASSIRDRGRRGANVLTF.

The chain joins TRBV12-3 or TRBV12-4 to TRBJ2-7; a weak D match, TRBD2 (6 bases). Trimming removed 6 bases at V and 0 bases at J, with 15 bases between. This CDR3 is 15 amino acids long. CDR3: CASSGLHKASYEQYF. Written as DNA, the CDR3 is TGTGCCAGCAGCGGACTACATAAGGCCTCCTACGAGCAGTACTTC.